The following is a T cell receptor beta chain sequence with its context. Antigen unknown. The data belong to a study of blood T cells in healthy people across ages. The sample providers were healthy Caucasian people from Russia, aged about 6 to 90. Points from the study as a whole: Researchers judged that diversity estimates from one million T cells fell short of true values.

This CDR3 is built from 15 residues. The germline V gene encodes CDR1 MNHEY and CDR2 SVGAGI. Sample-barcoded 5' priming and a J-beta primer mix drove a second PCR of 7 to 11 cycles. MiXCR, run by TCRdb on the 5' RACE reads, gives a single entry per CDR3 protein. Here the sample spans approximately 960,000 distinct CDR3 sequences, about 27% being singletons. The sample also formed part of further work on T cells of mothers and their children. That work adds: A few mothers and their six children, all healthy Caucasians, donated. Every mother supplied over 8 million TCR beta CDR3 reads and every child about 3 million.

The source is a woman between 35 and 50 years old in good health. The sequenced material came from blood. The chain combines TRBV6-5 with TRBJ2-5, with 10 bases fitting TRBD2. The DNA end is a closer match to TRBJ2-7, so the J assignment may be wrong. The chain's CDR3 is CASRDASGGTYEQYF. CDR3 nucleotides: TGTGCCAGCAGGGATGCTAGCGGGGGTACCTACGAGCAGTACTTC.